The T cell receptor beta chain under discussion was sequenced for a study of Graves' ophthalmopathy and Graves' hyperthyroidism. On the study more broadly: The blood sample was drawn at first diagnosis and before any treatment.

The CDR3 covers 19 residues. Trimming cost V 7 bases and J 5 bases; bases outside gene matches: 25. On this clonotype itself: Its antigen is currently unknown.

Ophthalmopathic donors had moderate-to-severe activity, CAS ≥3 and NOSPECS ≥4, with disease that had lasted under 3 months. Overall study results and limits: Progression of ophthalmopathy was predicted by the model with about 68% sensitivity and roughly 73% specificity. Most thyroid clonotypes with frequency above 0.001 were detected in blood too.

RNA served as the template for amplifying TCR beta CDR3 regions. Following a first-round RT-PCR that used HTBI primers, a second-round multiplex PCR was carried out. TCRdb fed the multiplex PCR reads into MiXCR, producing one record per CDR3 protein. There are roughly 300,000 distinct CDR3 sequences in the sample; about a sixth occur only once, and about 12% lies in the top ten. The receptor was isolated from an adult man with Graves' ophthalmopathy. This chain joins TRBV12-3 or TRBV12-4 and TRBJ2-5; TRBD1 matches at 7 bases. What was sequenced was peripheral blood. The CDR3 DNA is TGTGCCAGCACTACAGGGGTGGGCCAGCGTATACGAAAAGGGGAGACCCAGTACTTC. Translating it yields CASTTGVGQRIRKGETQYF.